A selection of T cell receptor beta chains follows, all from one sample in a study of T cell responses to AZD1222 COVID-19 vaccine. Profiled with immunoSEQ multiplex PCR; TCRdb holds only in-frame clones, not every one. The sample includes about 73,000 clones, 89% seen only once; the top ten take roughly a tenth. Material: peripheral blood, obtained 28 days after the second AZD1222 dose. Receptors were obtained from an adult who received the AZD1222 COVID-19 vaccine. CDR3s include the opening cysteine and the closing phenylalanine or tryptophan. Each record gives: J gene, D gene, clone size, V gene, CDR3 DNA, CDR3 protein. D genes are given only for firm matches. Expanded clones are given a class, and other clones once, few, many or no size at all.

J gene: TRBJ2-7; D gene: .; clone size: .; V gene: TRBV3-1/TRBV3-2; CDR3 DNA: TGTGCCAGCAGCCAGGGGGCCTACGAGCAGTACTTC; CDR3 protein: CASSQGAYEQYF
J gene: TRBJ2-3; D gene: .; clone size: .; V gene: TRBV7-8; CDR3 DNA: TGTGCCAGCAGCACGACTAGCACAGATACGCAGTATTTT; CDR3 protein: CASSTTSTDTQYF
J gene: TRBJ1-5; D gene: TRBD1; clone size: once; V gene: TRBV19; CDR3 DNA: TGTGCCAGTGCGGGAGGAGGGGGCGGGCAGCCCCAGCATTTT; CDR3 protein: CASAGGGGGQPQHF
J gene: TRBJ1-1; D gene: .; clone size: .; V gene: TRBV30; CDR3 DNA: TGTGCCTGGATACCTTCCCCAGGCCTCGGCACTGAAGCTTTCTTT; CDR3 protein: CAWIPSPGLGTEAFF
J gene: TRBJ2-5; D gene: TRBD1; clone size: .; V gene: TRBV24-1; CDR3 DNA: TGTGCCACCGGACAGGACAACCAAGAGACCCAGTACTTC; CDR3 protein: CATGQDNQETQYF
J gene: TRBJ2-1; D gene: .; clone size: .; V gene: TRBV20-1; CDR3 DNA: TGCAGTGCTAGTAGGCCCGGCCAGGATGAGCAGTTCTTC; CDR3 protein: CSASRPGQDEQFF
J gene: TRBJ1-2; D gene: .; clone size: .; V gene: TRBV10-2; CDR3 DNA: TGCGCCAGCAGTGACAACCCGGGTGACTATGGCTACACCTTC; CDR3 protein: CASSDNPGDYGYTF
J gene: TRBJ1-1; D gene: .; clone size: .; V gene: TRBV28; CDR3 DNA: TGTGCCAGCAGTTTGCCTTACAAGAACACTGAAGCTTTCTTT; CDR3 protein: CASSLPYKNTEAFF
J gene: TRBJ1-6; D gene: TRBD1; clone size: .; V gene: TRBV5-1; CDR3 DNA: TGCGCCAGCAGCCGGGACAGAGCCAATTCACCCCTCCACTTT; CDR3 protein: CASSRDRANSPLHF
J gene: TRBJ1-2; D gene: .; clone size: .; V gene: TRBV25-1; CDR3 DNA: TGTGCCAGCAGTGAACAGGCTCCGGGGGGCTACACCTTC; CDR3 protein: CASSEQAPGGYTF
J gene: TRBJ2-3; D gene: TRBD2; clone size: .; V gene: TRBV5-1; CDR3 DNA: TGCGCCAGCAGCCCGGAGGGACTAGCGGGGAATACGCAGTATTTT; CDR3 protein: CASSPEGLAGNTQYF
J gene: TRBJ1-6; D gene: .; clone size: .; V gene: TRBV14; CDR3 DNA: TGTGCCAGCAGCCAAGATTTCGGAGTTTCCTATAATTCACCCCTCCACTTT; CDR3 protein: CASSQDFGVSYNSPLHF
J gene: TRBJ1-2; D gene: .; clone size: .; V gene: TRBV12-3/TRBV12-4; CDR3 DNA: TGTGCCAGCAGTGCCGGGACTGGCTATGGCTACACCTTC; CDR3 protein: CASSAGTGYGYTF
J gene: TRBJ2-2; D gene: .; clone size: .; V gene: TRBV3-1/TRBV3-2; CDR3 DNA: TGTGCCAGCAGCCCAGAGAGGGTGACCGGGGAGCTGTTTTTT; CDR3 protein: CASSPERVTGELFF
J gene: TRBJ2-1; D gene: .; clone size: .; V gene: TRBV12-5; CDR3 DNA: TGTGCTAGTGGTTTTGTTTGGGTCGGACAACAAGCGGGCCACAATGAGCAGTTCTTC; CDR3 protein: CASGFVWVGQQAGHNEQFF